Listed here are 17 T cell receptor beta chains from one sample, sequenced in a study of blood T cell repertoires in COVID-19. This table comes from immunoSEQ multiplex PCR, and its TCRdb copy is limited to in-frame clones, with some not included. This table has around 290,000 clones, about 88% appearing once. The sequenced sample consisted of peripheral blood. The receptor source for this set is a woman aged 70 to 79 with COVID-19, enrolled during active disease.

The V call is TRBV7-2, the J call TRBJ2-5; 7 bases line up with TRBD1. Trimming removed 3 bases from V and 4 bases from J; junction bases left unmatched: 2. The CDR3 consists of 13 residues. Germline CDR1 and CDR2: SGHTA and FQGNSA. The CDR3 DNA sequence: TGTGCCAGCAGCTTCACAGGGGCAGAGACCCAGTACTTC. It encodes CASSFTGAETQYF.

This clone has just a few counts. This sequence joins TRBV5-1 and TRBJ1-1; 7 bases agree with TRBD1. The CDR3 is 15 residues long. Germline loops: CDR1 SGHRS, CDR2 YFSETQ. Trimming took 4 bases from V and 2 from J; bases not matched to a gene: 8. The CDR3 is CASSRSGTANTEAFF. The CDR3 nucleotides read TGCGCCAGCAGCCGCTCCGGGACAGCCAACACTGAAGCTTTCTTT.

In DNA form, the CDR3 reads TGTGCCAGCAGCCAAGCAGGAGGGAATCAGCCCCAGCATTTT. Amino acids: CASSQAGGNQPQHF. The rearrangement joins TRBV3-1 (or the pseudogene TRBV3-2) to TRBJ1-5; D not resolved. Between the trimmed V and J ends, which lost 1 base and 4 bases, there was a span of 8 bases. The CDR3 covers 14 residues. The germline gives CDR1 LGHDT, CDR2 YNNKEL (reference sequence).

This chain links TRBV30 with TRBJ1-2; D uncertain. Germline V lookup: CDR1 GTSNPN, CDR2 SVGIG (reference sequence). The V gene lost 7 bases and the J gene lost 2 bases, with 14 bases spanning the gap. The CDR3 totals 13 residues. Here the CDR3 reads CAYYLPFNYGYTF. In nucleotides, the CDR3 is TGTGCCTACTACTTACCTTTCAACTATGGCTACACCTTC.

The genes are TRBV24-1 and TRBJ2-7; the D gene is possibly TRBD2 (6 bases). The V gene's germline CDR1 is KGHDR and CDR2 SFDVKD. This CDR3 has 14 residues. The ends were cut back, 5 bases at V and 5 bases at J, with 15 bases in the middle. The CDR3 spells CATSAGGLPDEQYF. In DNA form, the CDR3 reads TGTGCCACCAGTGCCGGGGGACTCCCGGACGAGCAGTACTTC.

V is TRBV29-1 and J is TRBJ1-1; D is ambiguous. CDR1 is SQVTM and CDR2 is ANQGSEA in the germline V gene. The CDR3 is 16 amino acids. Trimming took 6 bases from V and 3 from J, leaving 23 bases between them. The CDR3: CSVSGGRVTKDTEAFF. The CDR3 coding sequence is TGCAGCGTGTCCGGTGGAAGAGTGACTAAGGACACTGAAGCTTTCTTT.

The gene calls are TRBV6-1 and TRBJ1-2; 9 bases line up with TRBD1. Germline CDR1 reads MNHNS; CDR2 reads SASEGT. V lost 3 bases and J lost 8; bases outside the gene matches: 7. This CDR3 region has 14 residues. The CDR3 sequence is CASSEPGQGYGYTF. CDR3 bases: TGTGCCAGCAGTGAGCCGGGACAGGGCTACGGCTACACCTTC.

J is TRBJ1-1 and V is TRBV2, with 7 bases lining up with TRBD1. Germline loops: CDR1 SNHLY, CDR2 FYNNEI. This CDR3 has 15 amino acids. The J segment lost 4 bases and the V segment lost 6 bases, leaving 11 bases of the junction unmatched. CDR3 coding DNA: TGTGCCAGCAGAGAAAACCTTCAGGGGGGCACTGAAGCTTTCTTT. Translation gives CASRENLQGGTEAFF.

The chain carries TRBV19 and TRBJ1-6; weak D call: TRBD1 (6 bases). Germline CDR1 reads LNHDA; CDR2 reads SQIVND (reference sequence). This CDR3 has 16 amino acids. Deletions cut 5 bases from V and 5 bases from J, with 16 bases between. As DNA, the CDR3 is TGTGCCAGTAGTGCCCTCCCCGGACAGAATAATTCACCCCTCCACTTT. It encodes CASSALPGQNNSPLHF.

The chain recombines TRBV28 with TRBJ1-1; 9 positions agree with TRBD1. Unmatched junction bases numbered 9, after V lost 4 bases and J lost 6 bases. The CDR3 consists of 15 residues. Per the germline V gene, CDR1 is MDHEN and CDR2 is SYDVKM. This CDR3 is CASSSLDRGKPEAFF. The CDR3 region has the DNA TGTGCCAGCAGTTCCCTCGACAGGGGGAAGCCTGAAGCTTTCTTT.

The rearrangement links TRBV14 to TRBJ1-1; D possibly corresponds to TRBD1 (5 bases). The CDR3 extends over 15 amino acids. Germline CDR1 reads SGHDN; CDR2 reads FVKESK. Trimming stripped 0 bases from V and 1 base from J, with 9 bases between. The CDR3 is CASSQDIRGNTEAFF. CDR3 DNA sequence: TGTGCCAGCAGCCAAGATATAAGGGGGAACACTGAAGCTTTCTTT.

The V gene is TRBV5-1, the J gene TRBJ2-5; 9 nucleotides line up with TRBD2. Trimming at V came to 5 bases and at J to 5 bases, leaving 16 bases not matched to a gene. Germline CDR1 and CDR2: SGHRS and YFSETQ. The CDR3 runs to 17 residues. CDR3 DNA sequence: TGCGCCAGCAGACTGGAGGGGAGCGGGGGGACCCGGGAGACCCAGTACTTC. It is translated as CASRLEGSGGTRETQYF.

This clone was observed a single time. The J gene is TRBJ2-3, the V gene TRBV21-1; whether TRBD2, the table's D call, matches the DNA was not checked. TRBV21-1 counts as a pseudogene. This CDR3 region has 18 residues. The CDR3 loop reads CASSKSSGNGGRTDTQYF. The CDR3, as DNA: TGTGCCAGCAGTAAATCTAGCGGGAATGGAGGCCGCACAGATACGCAGTATTTT.

The CDR3 nucleotides are TGTGCCAGCAGCCCCCGACTAGGCCAAGAGACCCAGTACTTC. Its protein product is CASSPRLGQETQYF. The chain carries TRBV3-1 (or the pseudogene TRBV3-2) and TRBJ2-5; maybe TRBD2 (6 bases). This CDR3 region has 14 residues. In germline, CDR1 is LGHDT, CDR2 YNNKEL (reference sequence). The V end lost 4 bases, the J end lost 1 base, and 10 bases lay between the germline ends.

V and J are TRBV6-2 or TRBV6-3 and TRBJ1-2, with D unresolved. The CDR3 sequence is 13 residues long. CDR1 is MNHEY and CDR2 is SVGEGT in the germline V gene. V was clipped by 5 bases and J by 4 bases, with 11 bases between them. In nucleotides, the CDR3 is TGTGCCAGCAGTCGGGTCCTTGCCTATGGCTACACCTTC. Protein product: CASSRVLAYGYTF.

The CDR3 DNA reads as TGTGCCAGCAGCGGGACTAGCGGGGTCTACAATGAGCAGTTCTTC. It encodes CASSGTSGVYNEQFF. V gene TRBV9 combines with J gene TRBJ2-1; TRBD2 matches at 12 bases. The junction had 1 base not matched to a gene; V was cut back by 3 bases and J by 3 bases. The CDR3 is 15 residues long. Germline CDR1 is SGDLS and CDR2 is YYNGEE.

The chain links TRBV2 to TRBJ2-2; 9 bases line up with TRBD1. The CDR3 contains 14 residues. Germline values: CDR1 SNHLY, CDR2 FYNNEI. With 6 bases clipped from V and 6 bases from J, the junction kept 5 bases outside the gene matches. In DNA, the CDR3 is TGTGCCAGCAGCCGGGGACAGGGACCCGGGGAGCTGTTTTTT. Translation: CASSRGQGPGELFF.